The 27 T cell receptor beta chains below were found in one sample sequenced in a study of T cell clonality in common variable immunodeficiency. The repertoire was sequenced with immunoSEQ multiplex PCR; TCRdb's copy has only in-frame clones and lacks some. The sample gives 55,000 or so clones, none seen only once, and the top ten clones hold 5% to 7%. What was sequenced was peripheral blood mononuclear cells. The source is a person aged 18 to 75 in good health.

This clone was seen repeatedly, ten times or more. The missing CDR3 end, 3 residues past where the read stops, is filled in from the germline J gene. This chain joins TRBV11-2 and TRBJ1-2, with a tentative D call TRBD1 (6 bases). This CDR3 contains 13 residues. The germline CDR1 and CDR2 sequences are SGHAT and FQNNGV. The CDR3 region is CASSPDRTRGYTF. The DNA read from the CDR3 is TGTGCCAGCAGCCCAGACAGGACGCGAGGC. The full variable domain, in which reference TRBV11-2 and TRBJ1-2 provide the parts outside the CDR3, is EAGVAQSPRYKIIEKRQSVAFWCNPISGHATLYWYQQILGQGPKLLIQFQNNGVVDDSQLPKDRFSAERLKGVDSTLKIQPAKLEDSAVYLCASSPDRTRGYTFGSGTRLTVV.

This clone showed up many times. The read falls 3 residues short of the CDR3 end, and the missing part is taken from the germline J gene. The chain couples TRBV20-1 to TRBJ2-4; TRBD2 is a possible D gene (7 bases). This CDR3 has 12 amino acids. The germline V and J ends were trimmed by 4 bases and 9 bases, with 13 bases remaining between them. The germline gives CDR1 DFQATT, CDR2 SNEGSKA (reference sequence). CDR3 residues: CSAIKRGGIQYF. The DNA read from the CDR3 is TGCAGTGCTATTAAAAGGGGGGGCATT.

This clone occurred many times. The read comes to an end 3 residues before the CDR3 does, leaving the germline J gene to fill in the end. This sequence joins TRBV13 and TRBJ2-5; D might be TRBD1 (6 bases). In germline, CDR1 is PRHDT, CDR2 FYEKMQ (reference sequence). The CDR3 loop spans 15 amino acids. Trimming cost V 8 bases and J 3 bases, with 19 bases left between them. The CDR3 DNA, read in part, is TGTGCCAGCCTGGGACATCGGGACGTGGAAGAGACC. Protein sequence: CASLGHRDVEET. The CDR3 in its entirety is CASLGHRDVEETQYF.

The table lists this clone with many counts. The read halts 3 residues ahead of the CDR3 end, with the missing end drawn from the germline J gene. The V call is TRBV11-2, the J call TRBJ2-2; D call uncertain. V was pared by 7 bases and J by 6 bases, with 15 bases between. This CDR3 spans 14 amino acids. Germline values: CDR1 SGHAT, CDR2 FQNNGV. The DNA read from the CDR3 is TGTGCCAGCAACCACCTCACAGTGGCCGGGGAG. Protein: CASNHLTVAGE. The whole CDR3 reads CASNHLTVAGELFF.

This clone was recorded many times. Read data end 3 residues before the CDR3 end; the end is taken from the germline J gene. The V gene is TRBV4-1, the J gene TRBJ2-7; 9 bases agree with TRBD1. Germline CDR1 and CDR2: MGHRA and YSYEKL. The CDR3 is 14 residues long. V trimming: 1 base; J trimming: 5 bases; junction bases outside the gene matches: 3. The CDR3 sequence: CASSQGRQGDEQYF. The sequenced part of the CDR3 DNA is TGCGCCAGCAGCCAAGGAAGACAGGGGGACGAG.

Details on this clone: Read sequence stops 3 residues before the CDR3 end, and the germline J gene provides the missing end. The V call is TRBV18, the J call TRBJ1-1; D might be TRBD1 (6 bases). V was cut by 5 bases and J by 4 bases, with 20 bases left in between. CDR3 length: 16 amino acids. Germline loops: CDR1 KGHSH, CDR2 LQKENI. Here the CDR3 reads CASSGGNWGGGTEAFF. CDR3 bases read: TGTGCCAGCTCAGGGGGTAATTGGGGGGGCGGCACTGAA.

At least ten counts were recorded for this clone. The CDR3 end falls 3 residues outside the read, so it is completed with the germline J gene. V and J are TRBV7-2 and TRBJ1-1; the D gene is possibly TRBD1 (6 bases). Trimming removed 1 base at V and 4 bases at J, with 10 bases between. The germline V gene encodes CDR1 SGHTA and CDR2 FQGNSA. This CDR3 is 14 amino acids long. This CDR3 is CASSLVIGGTEAFF. The part of the CDR3 DNA that was read is TGTGCCAGCAGCTTAGTTATAGGGGGCACTGAA.

The sample holds a few counts of this clone. The read stops 3 residues short of the end of the CDR3; the missing end is completed from the germline J gene. The chain recombines TRBV11-1 with TRBJ2-7; TRBD2 is a possible D gene (6 bases). The CDR3 is 15 amino acids. CDR1 and CDR2 (germline): SGHAT, FQDESV (reference sequence). V was cut by 5 bases and J by 3 bases, with 17 bases left in between. This CDR3 reads CASSLYKAGSYEQYF. CDR3 bases read: TGTGCCAGCAGCCTATATAAGGCGGGGAGCTACGAG.

Many counts were recorded for this clone. Read sequence stops 3 residues before the CDR3 end, and the germline J gene provides the missing end. The rearrangement links TRBV2 to TRBJ2-5; 7 nucleotides agree with TRBD2. Trimming cost V 2 bases and J 7 bases; bases outside gene matches: 4. This CDR3 comprises 13 residues. Looked up from germline, CDR1 is SNHLY and CDR2 is FYNNEI. The CDR3 loop is CASSETSEGTQYF. The covered CDR3 bases are TGTGCCAGCAGTGAAACTAGCGAGGGGACC.

This clone was seen repeatedly, ten times or more. The read ends 3 residues shy of where the CDR3 ends; the end is completed using the germline J gene. The chain employs TRBV18 and TRBJ2-6; TRBD1 is a possible D gene (5 bases). CDR3 length: 14 amino acids. Trimming cost V 3 bases and J 3 bases, with 6 bases left between them. From germline, CDR1 is KGHSH and CDR2 LQKENI. CDR3 protein: CASSPDSGANVLTF. The CDR3 bases that were read are TGTGCCAGCTCACCCGACAGTGGGGCCAACGTC.

This clone was detected ten times or more. The DNA ends 3 residues before the CDR3 does, and the rest of the CDR3 is filled in from the germline J gene. The chain couples TRBV7-8 to TRBJ2-2; 7 nucleotides align to TRBD2. The CDR3 sequence is 16 residues long. V lost 3 bases to trimming and J lost 4 bases; unmatched junction nucleotides: 8. The germline CDR1 and CDR2 sequences are SGHVS and FQNEAQ. The chain's CDR3 is CASSFGRGRATGELFF. The DNA read from the CDR3 is TGTGCCAGCAGCTTTGGGCGGGGGAGAGCCACCGGGGAG.

The sample holds many counts of this clone. The missing CDR3 end, 3 residues past where the read stops, is filled in from the germline J gene. The chain combines TRBV24-1 with TRBJ1-5; D not certain. CDR1 is KGHDR, CDR2 SFDVKD, per germline. CDR3 size: 13 residues. CDR3 region: CATSERSQGPQHF. The part of the CDR3 DNA that was read is TGTGCCACCAGTGAACGCAGTCAAGGTCCC.

This clone came up many times. The CDR3 here is CASSQVGTGGEQYF. The DNA read from the CDR3 is TGTGCCAGCAGCCAAGTCGGGACAGGGGGCGAG. The genes are TRBV4-2 and TRBJ2-7; TRBD1 aligns across 11 bases. With the read ending 3 residues before the CDR3 end, the germline J gene is used to fill in that end. The junction had 2 bases not matched to a gene; V was cut back by 1 base and J by 6 bases. The CDR3 is made up of 14 amino acids. CDR1 LGHNA and CDR2 YNFKEQ come from the germline V gene.

This clone was observed many times. Read coverage stops 3 residues before the CDR3 terminus; the germline J gene supplies the remainder. This chain connects TRBV28 to TRBJ2-7, with 10 bases aligning to TRBD1. The CDR3 sequence is 14 residues long. Trimming at V came to 9 bases and at J to 4 bases, leaving 9 bases not matched to a gene. Germline CDR1 and CDR2: MDHEN and SYDVKM. The covered CDR3 bases are TGTGCCAGTACAGAACGGGACAGGGGTTACGAG. Its translation: CASTERDRGYE. The full CDR3 sequence reads CASTERDRGYEQYF.

This clone was counted ten times or more. The CDR3 goes on 3 residues after the read ends, and that part is filled in from the germline J gene. This chain connects TRBV6-2 or TRBV6-3 to TRBJ2-1, with TRBD2 identical over 7 bases. This CDR3 region has 15 residues. The V gene's germline CDR1 is MNHEY and CDR2 SVGEGT. Trimming cost V 7 bases and J 8 bases; bases outside gene matches: 14. The CDR3 is CASTTLGEGRDEQFF. The CDR3 bases that were read are TGTGCCAGCACCACCCTCGGGGAGGGCCGGGATGAG.

This clone appeared many times. The read ends 3 residues before the CDR3 terminus; that terminus is restored from the germline J gene. V gene TRBV11-3 combines with J gene TRBJ2-2; D call uncertain. Germline lookup yields CDR1 SGHNT and CDR2 YENEEA. V was trimmed by 4 bases and J by 5 bases, leaving 2 bases between them. This CDR3 has 11 amino acids. The CDR3 spells CASSSTGELFF. The sequenced CDR3 bases are TGTGCCAGCAGCTCGACCGGGGAG.

This clone has at least ten counts. The missing CDR3 end, 3 residues past where the read stops, is filled in from the germline J gene. The chain carries TRBV19 and TRBJ2-7; 7 bases map to TRBD1. This CDR3 is 14 amino acids long. Germline CDR1 reads LNHDA; CDR2 reads SQIVND (reference sequence). J lost 0 bases, V lost 2 bases, and 1 base had no gene match. Partial CDR3 DNA: TGTGCCAGTAGTATACGGGACAGCTCCTACGAG. It translates to CASSIRDSSYE. In full, the CDR3 reads CASSIRDSSYEQYF.

This clone was detected many times. The CDR3: CASSQEDSMDYGYTF. The part of the CDR3 DNA that was read is TGTGCCAGCAGCCAAGAGGACAGTATGGACTATGGC. The chain has TRBV4-2 and TRBJ1-2, with a weak D call TRBD1 (6 bases). With the read ending 3 residues before the CDR3 end, the germline J gene is used to fill in that end. The CDR3 spans 15 residues. Trimming took off 0 bases at V and 3 bases at J, with 11 bases between the two ends. Germline values: CDR1 LGHNA, CDR2 YNFKEQ.

In regard to this clone: The missing CDR3 end, 3 residues past where the read stops, is filled in from the germline J gene. V gene TRBV6-1 combines with J gene TRBJ1-2; D not certain. The germline V and J ends were trimmed by 4 bases and 0 bases, with 12 bases remaining between them. The length of the CDR3 is 15 residues. The germline CDR1 and CDR2 sequences are MNHNS and SASEGT. CDR3 bases read: TGTGCCAGCAGTGCATCAGGCTTAGCTAACTATGGC. Protein: CASSASGLANYG. The whole CDR3 is CASSASGLANYGYTF.

This clone was recorded at least ten times. The read terminates 3 residues ahead of where the CDR3 ends, so the germline J gene completes it. V usage is TRBV5-1 and J usage is TRBJ1-6, with TRBD1 as a possible D gene (5 bases). This CDR3 region has 16 residues. The V gene lost 1 base and the J gene lost 8 bases, with 16 bases spanning the gap. Germline values: CDR1 SGHRS, CDR2 YFSETQ. The DNA read from the CDR3 is TGCGCCAGCAGCTTGAAACCGCTGCAGGGAGATTCACCC. Translated, it gives CASSLKPLQGDSP. The whole CDR3 sequence is CASSLKPLQGDSPLHF.

In its sample, this clone was seen many times. The read gets to within 3 residues of the CDR3 end, and the germline J gene fills in the rest. The chain recombines TRBV5-6 with TRBJ1-2; D is ambiguous. Trimming removed 1 base from V and 2 bases from J, with 9 bases in between. The CDR3 consists of 14 residues. Germline CDR1 is SGHDT and CDR2 is YYEEEE. The CDR3 DNA, read in part, is TGTGCCAGCAGCTTGAACCGGGTAAACTATGGC. This codes for CASSLNRVNYG. The CDR3 in full is CASSLNRVNYGYTF.

This clone was seen many times. Read sequence stops 3 residues before the CDR3 end, and the germline J gene provides the missing end. This chain connects TRBV18 to TRBJ2-1, with 9 positions matching TRBD2. The CDR3 is 14 residues long. Germline loops: CDR1 KGHSH, CDR2 LQKENI. Unmatched junction bases numbered 2, after V lost 0 bases and J lost 8 bases. CDR3 sequence: CASSPPAGGDEQFF. The CDR3 bases that were read are TGTGCCAGCTCACCACCCGCGGGGGGGGATGAG.

On this clone: The sequenced fragment ends 3 residues before the CDR3 boundary, so the rest is inferred from the germline J gene. This chain links TRBV18 with TRBJ1-1; D is uncertain. V lost 0 bases and J lost 2, with 10 bases in between. CDR3 length: 15 amino acids. Germline V gene sequence: CDR1 KGHSH, CDR2 LQKENI. The sequenced part of the CDR3 DNA is TGTGCCAGCTCACCACCAGGGTCATCAAACACTGAA. It specifies CASSPPGSSNTE. The full CDR3 protein is CASSPPGSSNTEAFF.

This clone has ten or more counts. CDR3 sequence: CSGEGPHTPDTQYF. CDR3 DNA (partial): TGCAGTGGTGAGGGTCCGCACACACCAGATACG. The J gene is TRBJ2-3, the V gene TRBV20-1, with D tentatively TRBD2 (5 bases). Sequencing ends 3 residues short of the CDR3 end; the germline J gene provides the rest. V dropped 7 bases and J dropped 4 bases, with 18 bases sitting between them. The CDR3 spans 14 residues. Germline V gives CDR1 DFQATT, CDR2 SNEGSKA (reference sequence).

The table lists this clone with many counts. CDR3 amino acids: CSARPRLAGVRRDTQYF. The sequenced CDR3 bases are TGCAGTGCTAGACCTCGACTAGCGGGAGTTCGGAGAGATACG. This rearrangement joins TRBV20-1 to TRBJ2-3, with 12 bases fitting TRBD2. The sequenced fragment ends 3 residues before the CDR3 boundary, so the rest is inferred from the germline J gene. The J segment lost 5 bases and the V segment lost 2 bases, leaving 11 bases of the junction unmatched. There are 17 residues in the CDR3. Germline V gene sequence: CDR1 DFQATT, CDR2 SNEGSKA (reference sequence).

Many counts were recorded for this clone. The CDR3 end lies 3 residues beyond the end of the read and is filled in from the germline J gene. The chain is built from TRBV19 and TRBJ1-1, with TRBD1 matching over 8 bases. This CDR3 is 16 amino acids long. Unmatched junction bases numbered 11, after V lost 3 bases and J lost 5 bases. Germline CDR1 LNHDA, CDR2 SQIVND (reference sequence). Incomplete CDR3 DNA: TGTGCCAGTAGTATCAGGGGGCTACACAGGGGGACTGAA. It encodes CASSIRGLHRGTE. The whole CDR3 sequence is CASSIRGLHRGTEAFF.

This clone was seen a handful of times. The read terminates 3 residues ahead of where the CDR3 ends, so the germline J gene completes it. V usage is TRBV20-1 and J usage is TRBJ2-7; TRBD1 agrees at 9 bases. Germline V lookup: CDR1 DFQATT, CDR2 SNEGSKA (reference sequence). The length of the CDR3 is 14 residues. The junction had 5 bases not matched to a gene; V was cut back by 5 bases and J by 0 bases. The CDR3 spells CSAEGQGRSYEQYF. The part of the CDR3 DNA that was read is TGCAGTGCTGAGGGACAGGGTCGCTCCTACGAG.